These 24 T cell receptor beta chains were all obtained from the same sample, sequenced in a study of cytomegalovirus exposure and HLA in healthy donors. The PCR contained 60 Vbeta and 13 Jbeta primers. Repertoires were generated with immunoSEQ multiplex PCR, while TCRdb's copy carries only in-frame clones and drops some. The sample records about 150,000 clones, approximately 80% being singletons. The sample was PBMCs. The receptors were gathered from a boy aged 2 to 9 in good health and CMV-seronegative.

This sequence joins TRBV27 and TRBJ1-2, with TRBD1 matching over 7 bases. Germline CDR1 is MNHEY and CDR2 is SMNVEV (reference sequence). The trim removed 2 bases at V and 4 bases at J, leaving 10 bases unmatched. The CDR3 has 16 residues. CDR3 amino acids: CASSLGPPTGTYGYTF. CDR3 nucleotides: TGTGCCAGCAGTTTAGGACCCCCGACAGGGACCTATGGCTACACCTTC.

The genes are TRBV4-1 and TRBJ1-5; D is uncertain. Trimming removed 2 bases at V and 4 bases at J, with 9 bases between. Germline CDR1 is MGHRA and CDR2 is YSYEKL. The CDR3 runs to 14 residues. The CDR3 sequence: CASSQIQLNQPQHF. CDR3 nucleotides: TGCGCCAGCAGCCAAATTCAGTTGAATCAGCCCCAGCATTTT.

The J gene is TRBJ2-2, the V gene TRBV2, with no clear D. Germline loops: CDR1 SNHLY, CDR2 FYNNEI. CDR3 length equals 13 residues. Trimming stripped 4 bases from V and 6 bases from J, with 9 bases between. The CDR3 is CASSGLSSGELFF. CDR3 coding DNA: TGTGCCAGCAGTGGACTGAGCTCCGGGGAGCTGTTTTTT. Full variable domain (rest looked up from reference TRBV2 and TRBJ2-2): EPEVTQTPSHQVTQMGQEVILRCVPISNHLYFYWYRQILGQKVEFLVSFYNNEISEKSEIFDDQFSVERPDGSNFTLKIRSTKLEDSAMYFCASSGLSSGELFFGEGSRLTVL.

The chain joins TRBV13 to TRBJ1-1; 8 bases line up with TRBD1. The V segment lost 5 bases and the J segment 1 base; nucleotides outside the gene matches: 6. Germline assignment: CDR1 PRHDT and CDR2 FYEKMQ (reference sequence). The CDR3 consists of 15 residues. In DNA form, the CDR3 reads TGTGCCAGCAGCACACCCGACAGGGGGAACACTGAAGCTTTCTTT. Encoded protein: CASSTPDRGNTEAFF.

The chain couples TRBV30 to TRBJ1-6; the D is unclear. The CDR3 has 15 amino acids. Germline V CDR1 and CDR2: GTSNPN, SVGIG (reference sequence). The CDR3, as DNA: TGTGCTGGCAAGAACGAGGCAAGAACGAATTCACCCCTCCACTTT. Its protein is CAGKNEARTNSPLHF. Complete variable domain (other parts from reference TRBV30 and TRBJ1-6): SQTIHQWPATLVQPVGSPLSLECTVEGTSNPNLYWYRQAAGRGLQLLFYSVGIGQISSEVPQNLSASRPQDRQFILSSKKLLLSDSGFYLCAGKNEARTNSPLHFGNGTRLTVT.

The V call is TRBV6-6, the J call TRBJ2-7; TRBD1 agrees at 9 bases. Germline V lookup: CDR1 MNHNY, CDR2 SVGAGI (reference sequence). V gave up 3 bases and J gave up 3 bases; unmatched junction bases: 6. The CDR3 is 15 amino acids. CDR3: CASSYDRGISYEQYV. The CDR3, as DNA: TGTGCCAGCAGTTATGACAGGGGGATCAGCTACGAGCAGTACGTC.

V is TRBV7-9 and J is TRBJ2-7; 10 nucleotides line up with TRBD2. The length of the CDR3 is 15 residues. V was clipped by 4 bases and J by 5 bases; unmatched bases: 8. Germline V CDR1 and CDR2: SEHNR, FQNEAQ (reference sequence). The CDR3 spells CASSSSSGSLDEQYF. The CDR3 DNA reads as TGTGCCAGCAGCTCCTCTAGCGGGAGTCTTGACGAGCAGTACTTC.

This chain connects TRBV11-3 to TRBJ2-1; weak D call: TRBD1 (5 bases). V was shortened by 2 bases and J by 8 bases, with 10 bases between the two germline ends. Germline CDR1 reads SGHNT; CDR2 reads YENEEA. This CDR3 spans 13 amino acids. CDR3 sequence reads: CASSLSRVDEQFF. The DNA of the CDR3 is TGTGCCAGCAGCTTAAGCAGGGTGGATGAGCAGTTCTTC.

The V gene is TRBV5-6, the J gene TRBJ1-5; TRBD1 might be the D (5 bases). Trimming stripped 2 bases from V and 2 bases from J, with 11 bases between. CDR1 and CDR2 (germline): SGHDT, YYEEEE. The CDR3 is made up of 15 amino acids. CDR3 nucleotide sequence: TGTGCCAGCAGCTTCGGGGGAGCGGGCAATCAGCCCCAGCATTTT. It translates to CASSFGGAGNQPQHF.

The sample holds one count of this clone. This sequence joins TRBV6-5 and TRBJ2-7; the D gene is possibly TRBD2 (5 bases). Per the germline V gene, CDR1 is MNHEY and CDR2 is SVGAGI. Trimming pared 5 bases from V and 4 bases from J, leaving 9 bases between. The CDR3 runs to 12 residues. The CDR3 sequence: CASSTGKYEQYF. In DNA, the CDR3 is TGTGCCAGCAGTACGGGGAAGTACGAGCAGTACTTC.

Concerning this clone: This CDR3 is also generated by other DNA sequences in the sample. CDR3 in amino acids: CASSIRDSNQPQHF. As DNA, the CDR3 is TGTGCCAGTAGTATCAGGGATAGCAATCAGCCCCAGCATTTT. The V call is TRBV19, the J call TRBJ1-5, with D tentatively TRBD1 (5 bases). The ends were cut back, 3 bases at V and 0 bases at J, with 6 bases in the middle. The CDR3 is 14 amino acids. Germline values: CDR1 LNHDA, CDR2 SQIVND (reference sequence).

The chain couples TRBV4-1 to TRBJ1-5; D unresolved. Germline V lookup: CDR1 MGHRA, CDR2 YSYEKL. CDR3 length: 16 amino acids. The V and J ends lost 2 bases and 0 bases respectively, with 11 bases between them. CDR3 sequence reads: CASSQFRDTSNQPQHF. In DNA form, the CDR3 reads TGCGCCAGCAGCCAATTCCGAGACACTAGCAATCAGCCCCAGCATTTT.

The chain employs TRBV6-1 and TRBJ2-7, with 12 nucleotides matching TRBD2. The CDR3 is 14 residues long. J gave up 0 bases and V 10 bases, and 4 bases lay outside the gene matches. Germline CDR1 MNHNS, CDR2 SASEGT. The CDR3 coding sequence is TGTGCCACGCGGACTAGCGGGAACTCCTACGAGCAGTACTTC. The encoded protein is CATRTSGNSYEQYF.

The chain couples TRBV5-1 to TRBJ2-7, with D maybe TRBD2 (6 bases). Trimming left V 1 base short and J 4 bases short, with 12 bases between. The CDR3 is 14 amino acids. Germline V CDR1 and CDR2: SGHRS, YFSETQ. The CDR3 DNA sequence: TGCGCCAGCAGCTTGAAGCATGGGGGGTACGAGCAGTACGTC. Its translation: CASSLKHGGYEQYV.

This sequence joins TRBV4-1 and TRBJ1-1, with TRBD1 identical over 8 bases. Germline assignment: CDR1 MGHRA and CDR2 YSYEKL. This CDR3 has 16 residues. The ends lost 2 bases at V and 0 bases at J; junction bases unmatched: 5. CDR3 DNA sequence: TGCGCCAGCAGCCAACCACAGGGGGAAATGAACACTGAAGCTTTCTTT. Translating it yields CASSQPQGEMNTEAFF.

The chain employs TRBV12-5 and TRBJ2-7; D is unresolved. Germline V CDR1 and CDR2: LGHNT, FRNRAP. The germline V and J ends were trimmed by 2 bases and 6 bases, with 5 bases remaining between them. CDR3 length: 11 residues. CDR3: CASGLSSEQYF. The CDR3 DNA reads TGTGCTAGTGGTTTGTCGTCCGAGCAGTACTTC.

V usage is TRBV6-6 and J usage is TRBJ2-2; D may be TRBD2 (6 bases). The germline CDR1 and CDR2 sequences are MNHNY and SVGAGI (reference sequence). The V gene lost 6 bases and the J gene lost 6 bases, with 20 bases spanning the gap. The length of the CDR3 is 16 residues. Here the CDR3 DNA reads TGTGCCAGCAGGCCTGCCGGGGGATCACGTCCCGGGGAGCTGTTTTTT. Its protein product is CASRPAGGSRPGELFF.

The chain couples TRBV5-6 to TRBJ1-2; D not resolved. The CDR3 has 15 residues. V lost 2 bases, J lost 2 bases, and 13 bases lay in between. Germline V gene sequence: CDR1 SGHDT, CDR2 YYEEEE. CDR3 in amino acids: CASSLPRGSNYGYTF. In DNA form, the CDR3 reads TGTGCCAGCAGCTTACCCCGGGGATCAAACTATGGCTACACCTTC.

The rearrangement links TRBV7-8 to TRBJ2-1; no firm D call. CDR3 length equals 13 residues. V was clipped by 5 bases and J by 6 bases, with 11 bases between them. Germline lookup yields CDR1 SGHVS and CDR2 FQNEAQ. This chain's CDR3 is CASSPVAPNEQFF. The CDR3 DNA reads TGTGCCAGCAGCCCAGTGGCCCCCAATGAGCAGTTCTTC.

With respect to this clone: At one end, the junction sequence differs from germline, possibly due to a read error. Other nucleotide sequences from this sample produce the same CDR3. The chain employs TRBV5-6 and TRBJ2-7; 7 bases fit TRBD2. The CDR3 spans 14 residues. Germline V lookup: CDR1 SGHDT, CDR2 YYEEEE. CDR3 region: CASSFRTRLYEQYF. CDR3 DNA: TGCGCCAGCAGCTTTAGGACTAGGCTCTACGAGCAGTACTTC. Full variable domain (missing parts from reference TRBV5-6 and TRBJ2-7): DAGVTQSPTHLIKTRGQQVTLRCSPKSGHDTVSWYQQALGQGPQFIFQYYEEEERQRGNFPDRFSGHQFPNYSSELNVNALLLGDSALYLCASSFRTRLYEQYFGPGTRLTVT.

The rearrangement uses TRBV12-5 and TRBJ2-1, with a weak D call TRBD1 (5 bases). This CDR3 comprises 16 residues. Trimming shortened V by 7 bases and J by 2 bases, and 18 bases separated the two germline ends. Germline CDR1 is LGHNT and CDR2 is FRNRAP. For the CDR3, the DNA is TGTGCTAGTGCCCTTTCCCTAGGGGTCCCCTACAATGAGCAGTTCTTC. Translated, it gives CASALSLGVPYNEQFF.

The J gene is TRBJ1-6, the V gene TRBV6-5; 10 bases map to TRBD1. Germline V gene sequence: CDR1 MNHEY, CDR2 SVGAGI. J was trimmed by 8 bases and V by 6 bases; bases with no gene match: 4. The CDR3 loop spans 14 amino acids. CDR3 sequence (DNA): TGTGCCAGCAGGTACGGGACAGGGGATTCACCCCTCCACTTT. Translated: CASRYGTGDSPLHF.

This clone came up a few times. V is TRBV27 and J is TRBJ2-1; D is unresolved. The length of the CDR3 is 13 residues. V lost 2 bases to trimming and J lost 4 bases, with 6 bases between them. Germline V gene data show CDR1 as MNHEY and CDR2 as SMNVEV (reference sequence). DNA of the CDR3: TGTGCCAGCAGTTTAGGAGCGTACAATGAGCAGTTCTTC. Protein product: CASSLGAYNEQFF.

The chain couples TRBV27 to TRBJ2-1; D is perhaps TRBD2 (6 bases). V was pared by 1 base and J by 10 bases, with 17 bases between. The CDR3 extends over 15 amino acids. Germline-derived CDR1 and CDR2 are MNHEY and SMNVEV (reference sequence). In nucleotides, the CDR3 is TGTGCCAGCAGTTTATTGGGCGGGGCGGTGGTGGAGCAGTTCTTC. Protein sequence: CASSLLGGAVVEQFF.